What follows is one TCR beta chain and its context. Trimming took off 5 bases at V and 2 bases at J, with 14 bases between the two ends. This CDR3 contains 15 residues. The sample belongs to a study of T cells after yellow fever vaccination. The overall study: For low cell numbers, libraries were made with SMART-Seq v4 Ultra Low Input. Study-level findings and limits: Reappearance after the booster was observed for most primary-vaccination clones (roughly 95% CD4, roughly 90% CD8).

Researchers made TCR cDNA using 5'RACE template switching, and this step added a universal primer site and UMIs. MiXCR, applied by TCRdb to the 5' RACE reads, yields one record per CDR3 protein. Of more than 45,000 distinct CDR3 sequences in the sample, around 6.1% were seen once. Sequences were derived from PBMCs, either bulk or a sorted T-cell subset (CD4+, CD8+, memory, or dextramer-sorted; not recorded which), sampled on the day of the yellow fever booster vaccination. This clonotype originated in a man aged 18 to 30 who received the YFV17D yellow fever vaccine. The chain carries TRBV12-3 or TRBV12-4 and TRBJ2-3; the D gene could be TRBD1 or TRBD2 (5 bases each). The CDR3 loop is CASSAGTYPTDTQYF. Written as DNA, the CDR3 is TGTGCCAGCAGTGCCGGGACCTACCCCACAGATACGCAGTATTTT.